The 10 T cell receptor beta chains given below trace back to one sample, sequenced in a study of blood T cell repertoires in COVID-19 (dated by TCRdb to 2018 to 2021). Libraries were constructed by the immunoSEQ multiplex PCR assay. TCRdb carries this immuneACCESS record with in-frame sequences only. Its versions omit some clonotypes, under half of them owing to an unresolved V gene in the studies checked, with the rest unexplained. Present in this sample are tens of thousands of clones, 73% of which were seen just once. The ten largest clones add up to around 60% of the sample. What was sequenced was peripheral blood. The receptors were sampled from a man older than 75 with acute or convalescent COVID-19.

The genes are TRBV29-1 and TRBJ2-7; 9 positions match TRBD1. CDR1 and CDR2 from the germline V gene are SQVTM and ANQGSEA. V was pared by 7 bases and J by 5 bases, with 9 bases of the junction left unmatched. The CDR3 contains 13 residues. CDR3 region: CSARTGAGDEQYF. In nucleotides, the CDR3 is TGCAGCGCCAGGACAGGGGCTGGGGACGAGCAGTACTTC.

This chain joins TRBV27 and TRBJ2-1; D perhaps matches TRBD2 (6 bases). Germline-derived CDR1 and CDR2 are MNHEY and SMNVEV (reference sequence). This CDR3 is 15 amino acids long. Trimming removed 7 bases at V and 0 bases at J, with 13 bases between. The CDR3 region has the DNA TGTGCCAGCAAGCCGGGAGCCCTCTCCTACAATGAGCAGTTCTTC. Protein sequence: CASKPGALSYNEQFF.

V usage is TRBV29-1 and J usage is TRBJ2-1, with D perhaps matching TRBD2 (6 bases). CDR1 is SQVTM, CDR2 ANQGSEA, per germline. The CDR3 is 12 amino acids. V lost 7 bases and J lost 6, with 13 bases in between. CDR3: CSAGSSANEQFF. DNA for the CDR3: TGCAGCGCTGGTTCTAGCGCCAATGAGCAGTTCTTC.

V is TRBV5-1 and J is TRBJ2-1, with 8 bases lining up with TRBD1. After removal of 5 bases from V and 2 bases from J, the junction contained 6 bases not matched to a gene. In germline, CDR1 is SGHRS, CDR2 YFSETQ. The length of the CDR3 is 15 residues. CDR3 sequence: CASRGGQGTYNEQFF. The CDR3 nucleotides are TGCGCCAGCAGAGGAGGACAGGGTACCTACAATGAGCAGTTCTTC.

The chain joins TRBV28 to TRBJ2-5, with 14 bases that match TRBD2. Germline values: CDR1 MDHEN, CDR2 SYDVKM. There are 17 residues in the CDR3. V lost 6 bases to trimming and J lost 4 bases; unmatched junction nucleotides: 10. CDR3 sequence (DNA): TGTGCCAGCAGCTCCGGCCCGACTAGCGGGAGGGGAGAGACCCAGTACTTC. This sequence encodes CASSSGPTSGRGETQYF.

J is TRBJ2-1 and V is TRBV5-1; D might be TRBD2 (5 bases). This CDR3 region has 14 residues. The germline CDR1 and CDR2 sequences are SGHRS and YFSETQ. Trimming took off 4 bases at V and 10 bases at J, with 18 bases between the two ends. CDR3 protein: CASSTGLTAYEQFF. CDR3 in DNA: TGCGCCAGCAGCACCGGACTGACGGCGTACGAGCAGTTCTTC.

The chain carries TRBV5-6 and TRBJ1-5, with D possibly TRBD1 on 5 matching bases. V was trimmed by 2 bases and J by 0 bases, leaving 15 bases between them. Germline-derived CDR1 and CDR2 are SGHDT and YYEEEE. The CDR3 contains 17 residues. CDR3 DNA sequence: TGTGCCAGCAGCTTATATAGGGGACTCCTTAGCAATCAGCCCCAGCATTTT. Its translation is CASSLYRGLLSNQPQHF.

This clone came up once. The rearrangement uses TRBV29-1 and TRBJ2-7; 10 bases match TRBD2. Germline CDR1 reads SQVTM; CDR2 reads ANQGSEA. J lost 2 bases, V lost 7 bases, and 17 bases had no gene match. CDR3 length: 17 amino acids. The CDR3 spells CSAKDRRRTSGPYEQYF. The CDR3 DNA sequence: TGCAGCGCGAAGGACCGGAGACGGACTAGCGGACCCTACGAGCAGTACTTC.

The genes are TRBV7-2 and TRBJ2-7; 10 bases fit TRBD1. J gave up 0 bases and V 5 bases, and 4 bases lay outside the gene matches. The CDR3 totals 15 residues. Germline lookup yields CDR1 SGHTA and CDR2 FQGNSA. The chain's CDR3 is CASSIRDRGSYEQYF. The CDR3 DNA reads TGTGCCAGCAGCATCCGGGACAGGGGCTCCTACGAGCAGTACTTC.

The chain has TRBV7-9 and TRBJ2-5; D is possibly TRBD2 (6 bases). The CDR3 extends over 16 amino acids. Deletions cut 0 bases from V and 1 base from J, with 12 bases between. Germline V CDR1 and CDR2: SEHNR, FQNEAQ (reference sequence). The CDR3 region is CASSLAIGGRQETQYF. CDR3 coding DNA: TGTGCCAGCAGCTTAGCGATTGGAGGGCGCCAAGAGACCCAGTACTTC.